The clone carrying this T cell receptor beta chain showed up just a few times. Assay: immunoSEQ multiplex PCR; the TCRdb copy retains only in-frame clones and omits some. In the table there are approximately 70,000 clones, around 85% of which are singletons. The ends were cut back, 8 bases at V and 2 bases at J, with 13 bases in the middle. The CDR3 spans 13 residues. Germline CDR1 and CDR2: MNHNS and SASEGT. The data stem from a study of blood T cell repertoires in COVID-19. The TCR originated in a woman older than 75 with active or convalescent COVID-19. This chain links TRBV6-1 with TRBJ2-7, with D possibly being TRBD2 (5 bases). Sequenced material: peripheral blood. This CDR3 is CASCYTGTYEQYF. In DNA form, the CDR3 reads TGTGCCAGCTGCTATACGGGAACCTACGAGCAGTACTTC.